These T cell receptor beta chains were read from a single sample in a study of shared clonotypes between healthy human individuals. Some clones are missing from TCRdb's copy, which holds only in-frame ones; the method was immunoSEQ multiplex PCR. The sample consists of about 730,000 clones, over 60% of them appearing once. The sample was memory CD4+ T cells sorted from blood. The receptors shown here come from a woman aged 25 to 45 in good health. Each CDR3 is given with its conserved first and last residue. The D gene is left open where the match is weak. Only part of the rows carry a size: once, few, many, or a class if the clone is expanded.

.,TRBV11-2,.,TRBJ2-3,CASSLNPDGTDTQYF,TGTGCCAGCAGCTTAAACCCGGACGGGACAGATACGCAGTATTTT
.,TRBV11-2,.,TRBJ2-5,CASSQQRGAETQYF,TGTGCCAGCAGCCAACAGAGGGGGGCAGAGACCCAGTACTTC
.,TRBV12-5,.,TRBJ2-5,CASGLVGPNWEETQYF,TGTGCTAGTGGTTTGGTGGGACCCAATTGGGAAGAGACCCAGTACTTC
.,TRBV7-3,.,TRBJ2-2,CASSVGSAGAGELFF,TGTGCCAGCAGCGTAGGGTCCGCAGGGGCCGGGGAGCTGTTTTTT
once,TRBV19,TRBD1,TRBJ1-1,CASSHRGRTEAFF,TGTGCCAGCTCTCACAGGGGGCGGACTGAAGCTTTCTTT
.,TRBV28,TRBD1,TRBJ1-5,CASSWPDRDSNQPQHF,TGTGCCAGCAGCTGGCCAGACAGGGATAGCAATCAGCCCCAGCATTTT
.,TRBV28,.,TRBJ1-2,CASSLSDYGYTF,TGTGCCAGCAGTTTGTCCGACTATGGCTACACCTTC
.,TRBV13,.,TRBJ2-7,CASSPERRDYEQYF,TGTGCCAGCAGCCCGGAGCGTCGAGACTACGAGCAGTACTTC
.,TRBV11-3,TRBD2,TRBJ2-5,CASSLGGSGTQYF,TGTGCCAGCAGCTTAGGCGGGAGTGGGACCCAGTACTTC
.,TRBV15,.,TRBJ2-7,CATSRAPGGYEQYF,TGTGCCACCAGCAGAGCCCCCGGGGGCTACGAGCAGTACTTC
.,TRBV28,TRBD1,TRBJ1-4,CASSSGQGYEKLFF,TGTGCCAGCAGTTCTGGACAGGGCTATGAAAAACTGTTTTTT
.,TRBV5-1,TRBD2,TRBJ2-2,CASSLAGLAATGELFF,TGCGCCAGCAGCTTGGCGGGACTAGCGGCCACCGGGGAGCTGTTTTTT
.,TRBV15,.,TRBJ2-3,CATSMEWGVSYTQYF,TGTGCCACCAGCATGGAATGGGGGGTTTCTTATACGCAGTATTTT
.,TRBV11-1,.,TRBJ1-1,CASSRIPSGVNTEAFF,TGTGCCAGCAGCCGAATTCCCTCGGGGGTAAACACTGAAGCTTTCTTT
few,TRBV15,.,TRBJ2-7,CATSRDLDSSSYEQYF,TGTGCCACCAGCAGAGATTTGGACTCAAGCTCCTACGAGCAGTACTTC
.,TRBV10-1,.,TRBJ2-7,CASRGQSQQYF,TGCGCCAGCAGAGGACAGAGTCAGCAGTACTTC
.,TRBV5-5,.,TRBJ2-5,CASSFYGKETQYF,TGTGCCAGCAGCTTTTACGGAAAAGAGACCCAGTACTTC
.,TRBV30,.,TRBJ1-2,CAWDKTHRGGYTF,TGTGCCTGGGACAAGACCCATCGAGGAGGCTACACCTTC
.,TRBV5-1,.,TRBJ1-2,CASSLVADYGYTF,TGCGCCAGCAGCTTGGTGGCGGATTATGGCTACACCTTC
.,TRBV28,.,TRBJ1-4,CASSLLQANEKLFF,TGTGCCAGCAGTTTATTACAGGCTAATGAAAAACTGTTTTTT
many,TRBV25-1,.,TRBJ1-5,CASSGRANQPQHF,TGTGCCAGCAGTGGCAGAGCCAATCAGCCCCAGCATTTT
.,TRBV6-4,.,TRBJ1-2,CARVTPPGPYYGYTF,TGTGCCAGGGTAACACCACCGGGACCCTACTATGGCTACACCTTC
many,TRBV30,.,TRBJ1-2,CASIRGARYGYTF,TGTGCCTCCATAAGGGGGGCGCGCTATGGCTACACCTTC
few,TRBV10-3,TRBD1,TRBJ2-5,CAISSGTGRSTQETQYF,TGTGCCATCAGTTCCGGGACAGGGCGATCCACCCAAGAGACCCAGTACTTC
few,TRBV21-1,.,TRBJ2-7,CASSKECRGFSYEQYF,TGTGCCAGCAGCAAAGAATGCAGGGGGTTCTCCTACGAGCAGTACTTC
.,TRBV11-2,.,TRBJ2-1,CASSLDRGIRGSYNEQFF,TGTGCCAGCAGCTTAGATCGGGGAATCAGGGGCTCCTACAATGAGCAGTTCTTC
.,TRBV19,.,TRBJ2-2,CASSPGLNTGELFF,TGTGCCAGTAGTCCGGGATTAAACACCGGGGAGCTGTTTTTT
.,TRBV10-3,TRBD1,TRBJ2-7,CAIGGQGAYEQYF,TGTGCCATCGGGGGACAGGGGGCCTACGAGCAGTACTTC
.,TRBV6-1,TRBD1,TRBJ2-5,CASTTGQGVQETQYF,TGTGCCAGCACCACCGGACAGGGGGTTCAAGAGACCCAGTACTTC
.,TRBV2,.,TRBJ2-6,CASSAAGGANVLTF,TGTGCCAGCAGTGCGGCAGGGGGGGCCAACGTCCTGACTTTC
.,TRBV28,.,TRBJ1-5,CASSVRHWGGLF,TGTGCCAGCAGTGTAAGACATTGGGGAGGGCTCTTT
.,TRBV10-2,.,TRBJ2-1,CASSQGNEQFF,TGCGCCAGCAGTCAGGGGAATGAGCAGTTCTTC
.,TRBV30,.,TRBJ1-5,CAWSVQPNQPQHF,TGTGCCTGGAGTGTACAGCCTAATCAGCCCCAGCATTTT
.,TRBV30,TRBD2,TRBJ2-2,CAWSVGLANTGELFF,TGTGCCTGGAGTGTGGGACTAGCGAATACCGGGGAGCTGTTTTTT
.,TRBV29-1,.,TRBJ1-1,CSVLPGAFF,TGCAGCGTTCTCCCGGGGGCTTTCTTT
.,TRBV11-2,.,TRBJ1-4,CASSLGLQVNEKLFF,TGTGCCAGCAGCTTAGGGTTACAGGTTAATGAAAAACTGTTTTTT
.,TRBV25-1,.,TRBJ2-1,CASSGSAGHYNEQFF,TGTGCCAGCAGTGGAAGTGCGGGACACTACAATGAGCAGTTCTTC
.,TRBV28,TRBD2,TRBJ2-1,CASSLGGLAGGLVDEQFF,TGTGCCAGCAGTCTAGGGGGCCTGGCGGGAGGGTTGGTCGATGAGCAGTTCTTC
.,TRBV28,.,TRBJ2-4,CASSFPTRVAKNIQYF,TGTGCCAGCAGTTTTCCGACCAGGGTAGCCAAAAACATTCAGTACTTC
many,TRBV5-1,TRBD1,TRBJ2-4,CASSPGTGGNIQYF,TGCGCCAGCAGCCCAGGGACAGGCGGAAACATTCAGTACTTC
.,TRBV2,TRBD2,TRBJ2-7,CASTSGRAYEQYF,TGTGCCAGCACTAGCGGGAGGGCCTACGAGCAGTACTTC
many,TRBV28,TRBD1,TRBJ1-4,CASTFTTGATNEKLFF,TGTGCCAGCACTTTCACGACAGGGGCGACTAATGAAAAACTGTTTTTT
.,TRBV28,.,TRBJ1-4,CASSLGIQGTNEKLFF,TGTGCCAGCAGTTTAGGGATACAGGGAACTAATGAAAAACTGTTTTTT
.,TRBV29-1,.,TRBJ1-4,CSGSGGGTNEKLFF,TGCAGCGGGTCGGGGGGCGGCACTAATGAAAAACTGTTTTTT
.,TRBV5-1,.,TRBJ2-1,CASSLDRFDYNEQFF,TGCGCCAGCAGCTTGGATCGGTTCGACTACAATGAGCAGTTCTTC